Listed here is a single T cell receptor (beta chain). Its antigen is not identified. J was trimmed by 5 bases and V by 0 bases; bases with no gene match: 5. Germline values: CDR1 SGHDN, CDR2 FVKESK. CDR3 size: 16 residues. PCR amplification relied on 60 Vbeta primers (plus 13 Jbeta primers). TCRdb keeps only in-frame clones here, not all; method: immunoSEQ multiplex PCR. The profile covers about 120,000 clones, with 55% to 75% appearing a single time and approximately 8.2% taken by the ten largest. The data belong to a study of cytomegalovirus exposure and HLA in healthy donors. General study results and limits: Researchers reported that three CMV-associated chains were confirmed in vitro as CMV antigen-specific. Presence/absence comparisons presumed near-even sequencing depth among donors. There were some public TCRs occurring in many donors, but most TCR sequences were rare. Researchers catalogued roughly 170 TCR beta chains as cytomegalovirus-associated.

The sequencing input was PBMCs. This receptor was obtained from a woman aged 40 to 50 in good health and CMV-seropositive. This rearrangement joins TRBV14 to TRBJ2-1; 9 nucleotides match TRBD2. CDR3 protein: CASSQDVAGVNNEQFF. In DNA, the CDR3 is TGTGCCAGCAGCCAAGACGTAGCGGGGGTCAACAATGAGCAGTTCTTC.